The T cell receptor (beta chain) under discussion was sequenced for a study of blood T cell repertoires in COVID-19. Trimming pared 7 bases from V and 1 base from J, leaving 10 bases between. CDR1 is MNHEY, CDR2 SVGAGI, per germline. The CDR3 runs to 13 residues. Using immunoSEQ multiplex PCR, the repertoire was profiled, and TCRdb retains in-frame clones only, with some absent. The table lists about 140,000 clones, approximately 88% of them singletons, with over 1.5% in the top ten. The specimen was peripheral blood. This TCR was sampled from a man aged 65 to 85 with acute or convalescent COVID-19. The chain employs TRBV6-5 and TRBJ1-1; D is unresolved. The CDR3 nucleotides are TGTGCCAGCATGTCTCGGGGGAACACTGAAGCTTTCTTT. Translated, it gives CASMSRGNTEAFF.